The 11 T cell receptor beta chains in this list originate from one sample, sequenced in a study of T cell changes during pregnancy in multiple sclerosis. This table comes from immunoSEQ multiplex PCR, and its TCRdb copy is limited to in-frame clones, with some not included. The sample carries 45,000 to 70,000 clones, 92% recorded once. Sequenced here: peripheral blood, sampled in the third trimester of pregnancy. The source of these receptors is a female donor in good health, enrolled as a control in a pregnancy study.

This clone has just a few counts. The chain is built from TRBV4-3 and TRBJ2-6; D might be TRBD2 (5 bases). CDR3 size: 20 residues. V gave up 2 bases and J gave up 0 bases, with 20 bases separating them. Germline-derived CDR1 and CDR2 are LGHNA and YSLEER. The CDR3 spells CASSQSSFGKGFSGANVLTF. The DNA for the CDR3 is TGCGCCAGCAGCCAATCCTCGTTCGGGAAAGGATTCTCTGGGGCCAACGTCCTGACTTTC.

This clone occurred a few times. The chain employs TRBV2 and TRBJ1-5, with 8 bases identical to TRBD1. The CDR3 is made up of 14 amino acids. CDR1 and CDR2 (germline): SNHLY, FYNNEI. V lost 5 bases and J lost 6; bases outside the gene matches: 6. The CDR3 spells CASSLDRVGQPQHF. The CDR3, as DNA: TGTGCCAGCAGTTTGGACAGGGTGGGTCAGCCCCAGCATTTT.

V gene TRBV4-3 combines with J gene TRBJ1-1, with TRBD1 as a possible D gene (5 bases). Trimming pared 1 base from V and 10 bases from J, leaving 16 bases between. Looked up from germline, CDR1 is LGHNA and CDR2 is YSLEER. The CDR3 runs 14 residues. This CDR3 reads CASSQVRGPGVAFF. In DNA form, the CDR3 reads TGCGCCAGCAGCCAAGTTAGAGGTCCGGGGGTAGCTTTCTTT.

CDR3 sequence reads: CASSQATVKETQYF. The CDR3 bases are TGTGCCAGCAGCCAAGCGACAGTCAAGGAGACCCAGTACTTC. This chain links TRBV14 with TRBJ2-5; D possibly corresponds to TRBD1 (5 bases). There are 14 residues in the CDR3. The V end was cut by 1 base, the J end by 5 bases, with 11 bases between. Germline V gene sequence: CDR1 SGHDN, CDR2 FVKESK. The entire variable domain, with the rest obtained from reference TRBV14 and TRBJ2-5, is as follows: EAGVTQFPSHSVIEKGQTVTLRCDPISGHDNLYWYRRVMGKEIKFLLHFVKESKQDESGMPNNRFLAERTGGTYSTLKVQPAELEDSGVYFCASSQATVKETQYFGPGTRLLVL.

The chain joins TRBV29-1 to TRBJ1-2; 7 bases agree with TRBD1. Looked up from germline, CDR1 is SQVTM and CDR2 is ANQGSEA. This CDR3 is 11 amino acids long. Unmatched junction bases numbered 2, after V lost 8 bases and J lost 2 bases. The CDR3 loop is CSSGQNYGYTF. For the CDR3, the DNA is TGCAGCTCGGGACAGAACTATGGCTACACCTTC.

CDR3: CASSGHRDSLFF. CDR3 in DNA: TGTGCCAGCAGCGGCCACCGGGACAGCCTGTTTTTT. The chain has TRBV5-6 and TRBJ1-4; the match to TRBD1 covers 7 bases. Looked up from germline, CDR1 is SGHDT and CDR2 is YYEEEE. The ends lost 4 bases at V and 14 bases at J; junction bases unmatched: 8. The length of the CDR3 is 12 residues.

V and J are TRBV19 and TRBJ2-6, with D hard to call. V dropped 5 bases and J dropped 0 bases, with 17 bases sitting between them. Germline CDR1 and CDR2: LNHDA and SQIVND (reference sequence). The CDR3 is made up of 18 amino acids. The CDR3 bases are TGTGCCAGTAGTGCCCGGTTCGTGCTCCTCTCTGGGGCCAACGTCCTGACTTTC. It translates to CASSARFVLLSGANVLTF.

The V and J genes are TRBV2 and TRBJ1-3; 7 nucleotides align to TRBD1. Trimming removed 6 bases from V and 3 bases from J; junction bases left unmatched: 2. This CDR3 has 13 amino acids. The germline CDR1 and CDR2 sequences are SNHLY and FYNNEI. DNA for the CDR3: TGTGCCAGCAGGGGGGACAGTGGAAACACCATATATTTT. Protein: CASRGDSGNTIYF.

The rearrangement uses TRBV14 and TRBJ1-2; no clear D gene. Per germline, CDR1 SGHDN and CDR2 FVKESK. The CDR3 loop spans 13 amino acids. V was trimmed by 0 bases and J by 2 bases, leaving 4 bases between them. The CDR3 sequence: CASSQDQNYGYTF. As DNA, the CDR3 is TGTGCCAGCAGCCAAGATCAAAACTATGGCTACACCTTC.

J is TRBJ1-3 and V is TRBV2; TRBD1 agrees at 8 bases. The CDR3 sequence is 16 residues long. Per germline, CDR1 SNHLY and CDR2 FYNNEI. Trimming cost V 4 bases and J 1 base; bases outside gene matches: 6. The CDR3 sequence: CASSGTGLGSGNTIYF. The CDR3 DNA reads as TGTGCCAGCAGTGGGACAGGGCTAGGGTCTGGAAACACCATATATTTT.

This chain uses TRBV5-1 with TRBJ2-4; no definite D call. The CDR3 loop spans 11 amino acids. V dropped 4 bases and J dropped 4 bases, with 3 bases sitting between them. CDR1 and CDR2 (germline): SGHRS, YFSETQ. Written as DNA, the CDR3 is TGCGCCAGCAGCCTGAAAAACATTCAGTACTTC. It codes for CASSLKNIQYF.